This is a list of T cell receptor beta chains from one sample in a study of cytomegalovirus exposure and HLA in healthy donors. Clones were sequenced by immunoSEQ multiplex PCR, and TCRdb holds only the in-frame ones, with some missing. The sample records fewer than 200,000 clones, about 90% being singletons. Sequencing was performed on PBMCs. These receptors originate from a girl in the first two years of life in good health and CMV-seronegative. Each CDR3 is given with its conserved first and last residue. Some rows mark clone size as missing; the rest say once, few, many or name a class of expanded clone.

v_call	clone_size	cdr3_aa
TRBV30	-	CAWRADRSEAFF
TRBV12-5	-	CASAADSNYGYTF
TRBV5-1	-	CASSDGLEDEQYF
TRBV25-1	-	CASSELKETQYF
TRBV6-5	-	CASRLGQGNSPLHF
TRBV11-3	-	CASSSGTDTQYF
TRBV9	-	CASSPSEVNEQFF
TRBV9	-	CASSASGVGQPQHF
TRBV4-2	few	CASSQEGLNHGYTF
TRBV18	-	CASSPPITSGRANEQYF
TRBV18	once	CASSPRPGGQETQYF
TRBV19	-	CASSIDGSNEQFF
TRBV29-1	once	CSVSPRGVNTEAFF
TRBV5-6	-	CASSPATGSKNIQYF
TRBV30	few	CAWGRRGGQETQYF
TRBV2	-	CASNEGGTDTQYF
TRBV19	-	CASSVGTSGSLYNEQFF
TRBV7-9	-	CASSVAGEGEQYF
TRBV20-1	-	CSARDQFEQYF
TRBV4-1	-	CASSHIRDTQYF
TRBV14	-	CASSQERAGEQYF
TRBV4-1	-	CASSQPGFRETQYF
TRBV5-1	-	CASSPNTGELFF
TRBV5-1	-	CASSLGFRGETQYF
TRBV11-1	-	CASSLANGGNQPQHF
TRBV7-3	-	CASSVIQGNEQYF
TRBV7-6	-	CASSLGQDNSYEQYF
TRBV6-5	once	CASGTGGVNEKLFF
TRBV30	once	CAWTRQGSNSPLHF
TRBV27	-	CASSPQVVAGGTTQYF
TRBV9	-	CASSVRQGGYNEQFF
TRBV7-8	-	CASSLAELAGVEDEQFF